This TCR beta chain was retrieved from a study of blood T cell repertoires in COVID-19 (dated by TCRdb to 2018 to 2021). In the study overall: Samples from collaborators originated in the United States, Italy and Spain and spanned both the acute and convalescent phases of COVID-19. Where available, HLA class I and class II types were obtained from metadata supplied by the sample provider rather than from assay-based typing. Samples were obtained from the ongoing ImmuneRACE study (first 160 participants) and from about 1,300 subjects provided by 6 global collaborators. The repertoires were released in a freely available public database intended as a resource for research on the immune response to SARS-CoV-2. The prospective study material was composed of cDNA or gDNA derived from T cells, B-cell-depleted T cells, or PBMCs. The dataset comprised deeply sampled blood TCRbeta repertoires from subjects exposed to, actively infected with, or recovered from COVID-19. A de-identified subject ID, COVID-19 status, age in years and sex were almost always included in the sample metadata.

Comment on this clone: No cognate antigen has been identified for it. Base quality data are lacking; no much larger clone is found one base away.

Trimming removed 4 bases from V and 7 bases from J, leaving 20 bases between the germline ends. From the cysteine through the phenylalanine, the CDR3 covers 16 amino acids. The entry retains the CDR3 DNA only, 48 bases that are in frame from base 1. The germline V gene sets CDR1 to SGHTA and CDR2 to FQGTGA. Results the study describes overall, beyond this receptor: How much clinical and demographic metadata was included differed by source and by participant, and the metadata was provided uncurated.

Enrolling through a virtual design, the prospective study's participants ranged in age from roughly 18 to 90 years and lived across roughly 24 United States geographic areas. In the prospective study, participants were assigned to cohorts based on the clinical history participants reported in a screening survey and a study questionnaire. Recovered participants in ImmuneRACE Cohort 3 were defined by two consecutive negative NP/OP PCR tests, clearance by a healthcare professional, or resolution of symptoms. In the prospective study, mobile phlebotomists collected whole blood, serum and a nasopharyngeal or oropharyngeal swab from each participant. Additional blood draws and questionnaires over an approximately two-month period could optionally be provided by prospective study participants. Before DNA extraction, blood samples from the prospective study were shipped at room temperature or frozen. TCRbeta CDR3 regions were amplified from genomic DNA by means of the immunoSEQ Assay, a bias-controlled multiplex PCR. Concerning the study's data processing: Nucleated cell counts per sample were estimated from amplification of reference gene primers within the assay. Sequence reads were collapsed and filtered to measure the absolute abundance of every unique TCRbeta CDR3 rearrangement. For each sample, productive Simpson clonality was calculated by taking the square root of Simpson's diversity index across productive rearrangements. This immuneACCESS table, as held by TCRdb, lists in-frame sequences with V and J called but not all clones. Of the missing ones, under half trace to an unresolved V gene in checked studies; the others have no known cause. The V and J calls and the clone size are those of that table, but D and trimming were determined from the DNA. In all, the sample holds approximately 230,000 clones, and roughly 91% of those were seen once. Of the sample, approximately 3.7% is held by the ten largest clones.

The source of this sequence is a woman aged 25 to 39 who had recovered from COVID-19. The sample comprised PBMCs or T cells enriched from blood (not recorded which). This sequence uses TRBV7-3 and TRBJ2-1; the D gene identity is not certain. The sequence in DNA is TGTGCCAGCAGCTCAAGTCCCCCAGCGATGTTGAATGAGCAGTTCTTC. Protein translation: CASSSSPPAMLNEQFF.